These 5 T cell receptor beta chains were all obtained from the same sample, sequenced in a study of blood T cell repertoires in COVID-19. The table came from immunoSEQ multiplex PCR; TCRdb's copy has only in-frame clones and leaves some out. Found here are 150,000 or so clones, about 87% of them singletons; the top ten hold approximately 10%. The specimen was peripheral blood. The source is a man aged 50-59 years with acute or convalescent COVID-19.

This chain joins TRBV5-5 and TRBJ1-1; TRBD1 matches at 7 bases. V was clipped by 4 bases and J by 4 bases; unmatched bases: 7. This CDR3 contains 14 residues. Germline V gene lookup returns CDR1 SGHKS and CDR2 YYEKEE (reference sequence). DNA of the CDR3: TGTGCCAGCAGCAAACTGGGACAGATCACTGAAGCTTTCTTT. Its protein product is CASSKLGQITEAFF.

Points on this clone: This sample also contains other DNA sequences that code for the same CDR3. The chain carries TRBV18 and TRBJ1-5, with D uncertain. With 6 bases removed from V and 4 bases from J, the gap between germline ends came to 10 bases. From germline, CDR1 is KGHSH and CDR2 LQKENI. The CDR3 loop spans 13 amino acids. In DNA, the CDR3 is TGTGCCAGCTCGGCGGGAGAAAATCAGCCCCAGCATTTT. Translation gives CASSAGENQPQHF.

Here the CDR3 reads CASSPGDRRIYEQYF. CDR3 sequence (DNA): TGTGCCAGCAGCCCGGGGGACCGAAGAATTTACGAGCAGTACTTC. The chain uses TRBV5-4 and TRBJ2-7; the D gene is possibly TRBD2 (6 bases). The CDR3 spans 15 residues. V dropped 4 bases and J dropped 4 bases, with 18 bases sitting between them. In germline, CDR1 is SGHNT, CDR2 YYREEE (reference sequence).

This sequence joins TRBV5-1 and TRBJ1-6; 7 bases agree with TRBD1. Trimming took 4 bases from V and 4 from J; bases not matched to a gene: 11. The germline gives CDR1 SGHRS, CDR2 YFSETQ. The CDR3 length is 17 residues. CDR3 sequence (DNA): TGCGCCAGCAGCACCGGGACAGCCACCCCTTATAATTCACCCCTCCACTTT. It codes for CASSTGTATPYNSPLHF.

The rearrangement links TRBV5-1 to TRBJ1-3; D not resolved. Germline V CDR1 and CDR2: SGHRS, YFSETQ. Trimming removed 0 bases at V and 0 bases at J, with 10 bases between. The CDR3 runs 16 residues. The CDR3 bases are TGCGCCAGCAGCTTGGAGACCGGGAACTCTGGAAACACCATATATTTT. Translation: CASSLETGNSGNTIYF.